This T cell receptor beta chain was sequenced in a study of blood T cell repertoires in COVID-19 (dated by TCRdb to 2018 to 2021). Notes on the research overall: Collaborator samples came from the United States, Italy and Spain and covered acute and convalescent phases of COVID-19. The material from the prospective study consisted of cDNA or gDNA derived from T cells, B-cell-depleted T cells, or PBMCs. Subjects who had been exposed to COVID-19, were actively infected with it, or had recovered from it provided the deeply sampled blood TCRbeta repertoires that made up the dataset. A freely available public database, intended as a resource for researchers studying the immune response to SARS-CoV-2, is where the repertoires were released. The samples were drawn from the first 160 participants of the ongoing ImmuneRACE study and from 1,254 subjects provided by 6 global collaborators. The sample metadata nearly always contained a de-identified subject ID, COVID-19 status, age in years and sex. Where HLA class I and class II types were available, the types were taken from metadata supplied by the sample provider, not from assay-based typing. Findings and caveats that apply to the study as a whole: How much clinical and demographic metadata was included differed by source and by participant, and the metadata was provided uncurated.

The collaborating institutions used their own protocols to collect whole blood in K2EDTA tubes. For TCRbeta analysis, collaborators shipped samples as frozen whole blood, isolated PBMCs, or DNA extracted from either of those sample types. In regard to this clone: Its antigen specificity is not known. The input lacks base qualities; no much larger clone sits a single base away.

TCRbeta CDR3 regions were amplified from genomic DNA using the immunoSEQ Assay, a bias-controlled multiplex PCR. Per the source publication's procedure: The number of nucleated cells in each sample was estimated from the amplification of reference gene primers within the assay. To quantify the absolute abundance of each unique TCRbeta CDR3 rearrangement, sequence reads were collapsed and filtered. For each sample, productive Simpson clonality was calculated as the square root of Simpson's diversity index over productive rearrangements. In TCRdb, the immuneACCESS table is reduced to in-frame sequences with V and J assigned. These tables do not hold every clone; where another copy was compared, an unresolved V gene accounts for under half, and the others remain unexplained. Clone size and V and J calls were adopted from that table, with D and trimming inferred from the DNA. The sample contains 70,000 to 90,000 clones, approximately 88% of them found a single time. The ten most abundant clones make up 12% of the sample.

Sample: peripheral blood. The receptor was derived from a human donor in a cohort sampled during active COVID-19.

The nucleotides read TGTGCCTATAAACGGGGGGGCGGGTACCAAGAGACCCAGTACTTC. Translation gives CAYKRGGGYQETQYF. The chain is made from TRBV30 and TRBJ2-5; TRBD2 fits 8 bases in the junction. The CDR3 runs 15 residues from the cysteine to the phenylalanine. Solely the CDR3 DNA is kept, with 45 bases framed from the first base. CDR1 GTSNPN and CDR2 SVGIG were looked up in the germline V gene (reference sequence). V ends up 7 bases short and J 0 bases short, with an unmatched junction base count of 10.